The 9 T cell receptor beta chains presented below share a single source sample, sequenced in a study of shared clonotypes between healthy human individuals. TCRdb's table, derived via immunoSEQ multiplex PCR, lists solely in-frame clones and lacks some. The sample gives about 490,000 clones, 60% to 85% of which show up once; about an eighth is in the top ten. The sample consisted of PBMCs. These receptor sequences come from a woman in her thirties or forties in good health. Some clones in this sample may be carry-over from other donors' samples.

This clone occurred once. This chain connects TRBV7-8 to TRBJ1-5; the D is unclear. Trimming left V 6 bases short and J 2 bases short, with 20 bases between. The CDR3 covers 17 residues. CDR1 SGHVS and CDR2 FQNEAQ come from the germline V gene. CDR3 coding DNA: TGTGCCAGCAGTCTCTCCGGCTCGCGTTTAGGCAATCAGCCCCAGCATTTT. Amino acids: CASSLSGSRLGNQPQHF.

A remark on this clone: The likely explanation is a read error, given a far larger clone one base away. The chain has TRBV15 and TRBJ2-1; D is unclear. This CDR3 has 12 amino acids. Germline CDR1 LNHNV, CDR2 YYDKDF (reference sequence). The CDR3 sequence is CAASRDEDEQFF. CDR3 DNA sequence: TGTGCCGCCAGCAGAGATGAGGATGAGCAGTTCTTC.

The V and J genes are TRBV5-1 and TRBJ2-5; D is unclear. Trimming cost V 6 bases and J 4 bases, with 13 bases left between them. The V gene's germline CDR1 is SGHRS and CDR2 YFSETQ. The CDR3 contains 13 residues. CDR3 sequence (DNA): TGCGCCAGCACTTTGGTCGACGGAGAGACCCAGTACTTC. Its protein is CASTLVDGETQYF.

The chain couples TRBV7-8 to TRBJ2-7, with D possibly TRBD2 on 6 matching bases. The V end was cut by 7 bases, the J end by 6 bases, with 10 bases between. Germline V gene data show CDR1 as SGHVS and CDR2 as FQNEAQ. The CDR3 totals 11 residues. This chain's CDR3 is CASTRGSEQYF. DNA of the CDR3: TGTGCCAGCACTCGGGGGTCCGAGCAGTACTTC.

The rearrangement links TRBV28 to TRBJ1-2; D might be TRBD1 (5 bases). With 4 bases removed from V and 4 bases from J, the gap between germline ends came to 16 bases. Germline V gene data show CDR1 as MDHEN and CDR2 as SYDVKM. There are 15 residues in the CDR3. The CDR3 DNA reads as TGTGCCAGCAGTTCAAGAAAACAGGCGATCTATGGCTACACCTTC. Translated, it gives CASSSRKQAIYGYTF.

The chain combines TRBV7-2 with TRBJ1-1; perhaps TRBD1 as D (5 bases). Trimming took off 3 bases at V and 3 bases at J, with 14 bases between the two ends. CDR3 length: 15 residues. Germline V lookup: CDR1 SGHTA, CDR2 FQGNSA. CDR3 in amino acids: CASSFRWGGDTEAFF. The CDR3 DNA follows: TGTGCCAGCAGCTTCCGATGGGGGGGAGACACTGAAGCTTTCTTT.

This clone was observed a handful of times. The chain couples TRBV5-4 to TRBJ1-2; no definite D call. This CDR3 is 14 amino acids long. The V end was cut by 0 bases, the J end by 7 bases, with 13 bases between. Germline CDR1 reads SGHNT; CDR2 reads YYREEE (reference sequence). In DNA form, the CDR3 reads TGTGCCAGCAGCTTGGACCCCCAGTCCAGTGGCTACACCTTC. Residues: CASSLDPQSSGYTF.

V gene TRBV4-1 combines with J gene TRBJ2-2; D gene ambiguous. The CDR3 consists of 14 residues. The germline V and J ends were trimmed by 1 base and 4 bases, with 7 bases remaining between them. CDR1 is MGHRA and CDR2 is YSYEKL in the germline V gene. The CDR3 spells CASSQGYSTGELFF. Written as DNA, the CDR3 is TGCGCCAGCAGCCAAGGGTACTCCACCGGGGAGCTGTTTTTT.

The gene calls are TRBV28 and TRBJ2-7; TRBD2 matches 12 bases. Losses at the gene ends were 5 bases for V and 2 bases for J; bases not matched to a gene: 4. CDR3 length: 15 residues. Germline CDR1 reads MDHEN; CDR2 reads SYDVKM. CDR3 nucleotide sequence: TGTGCCAGCAGTCCTACTAGCGGGAGGCCCTACGAGCAGTACTTC. Translated, it gives CASSPTSGRPYEQYF.